The entry below gives a single T cell receptor (beta chain) sequence along with its context. As yet, its antigen is unknown. This sample stems from a study of T cell responses to AZD1222 COVID-19 vaccine. Study-level results: At baseline, just a handful of AZD1222 recipients tested seropositive. A rise in Spike-specific TCR breadth and depth followed two AZD1222 doses.

Libraries were prepared by immunoSEQ multiplex PCR; TCRdb keeps only in-frame clonotypes and omits some of them. The data contain 150,000 or so clones, about 81% of them singletons. CDR3 size: 12 residues. The V gene lost 3 bases and the J gene lost 6 bases, with 8 bases spanning the gap. The chain is built from TRBV12-3 or TRBV12-4 and TRBJ2-5; D may correspond to TRBD1 or TRBD2 (6 bases each). The source was peripheral blood, collected on day 0 of MenACWY control vaccination. The TCR sequence derives from an adult in good health. CDR3 region: CASSFGGQTQYF. DNA for the CDR3: TGTGCCAGCAGTTTTGGGGGGCAGACCCAGTACTTC.